This entry describes one T cell receptor beta chain. Its antigen remains unidentified. The sample is drawn from a study of response to subunit inactivated influenza vaccine. Study results and caveats: T cells newly recruited by each seasonal influenza vaccination are few, the authors suggested.

One entry per CDR3 protein, called by TCRdb with MiXCR from the RT-PCR reads. The sample has about 190,000 distinct CDR3 sequences; around an eighth are singletons. Germline-derived CDR1 and CDR2 are MNHEY and SMNVEV (reference sequence). CDR3 length equals 11 residues. V gave up 7 bases and J gave up 3 bases, with 6 bases separating them. This receptor was taken from a man aged 50 to 59 who received an inactivated influenza vaccine. The sample in question was CD8+ T cells sorted from PBMCs, obtained about 5 days after vaccination. V usage is TRBV27 and J usage is TRBJ1-2; D not resolved. The CDR3 region is CASKDDYGYTF. The CDR3 DNA is TGTGCCAGCAAAGACGACTATGGCTACACCTTC.